This T cell receptor beta chain was recovered during a study of T cell changes during pregnancy in multiple sclerosis. This CDR3 contains 14 residues. V shed 5 bases, J shed 10 bases, and the junction held 9 bases outside the gene matches. CDR1 and CDR2 from the germline V gene are SGHNT and YYREEE (reference sequence). Sequenced by immunoSEQ multiplex PCR; TCRdb stores in-frame clones only, minus some. The data show roughly 100,000 clones, more than 80% seen once. The sequence derives from a female donor with multiple sclerosis, enrolled in a pregnancy study. Here the sequenced sample was peripheral blood, taken before pregnancy. The chain employs TRBV5-4 and TRBJ1-4; 9 bases line up with TRBD1. CDR3 residues: CASSYGTGQPKLFF. DNA of the CDR3: TGTGCCAGCAGTTATGGGACAGGGCAGCCAAAACTGTTTTTT.